Detailed here is one TCR beta chain. The data are from a study of blood T cell repertoires in COVID-19. V trimming: 2 bases; J trimming: 6 bases; junction bases outside the gene matches: 2. CDR3 length: 13 amino acids. Germline V CDR1 and CDR2: SQVTM, ANQGSEA. Authors' methods: Cell counts per sample came from amplifying reference gene primers. The table came from immunoSEQ multiplex PCR; TCRdb's copy has only in-frame clones and leaves some out. V and J calls and clone size follow that table, whereas D and trimming were derived from the DNA. The table shows approximately 190,000 clones, with about 88% occurring only once.

The TCR originated in a man between 65 and 80 years old with active or convalescent COVID-19. Specimen: peripheral blood. The chain recombines TRBV29-1 with TRBJ2-7, with 12 bases lining up with TRBD2. The CDR3 DNA is TGCAGCGTTGAACTGGGACTAGCGGGCGAGCAGTACTTC. Amino acids: CSVELGLAGEQYF.